The TCR beta chain described here comes from a study of cytomegalovirus exposure and HLA in healthy donors. The PCR had 60 Vbeta and 13 Jbeta primers. The data were produced by immunoSEQ multiplex PCR, yet TCRdb's version contains in-frame clones alone and is incomplete. The table records about 140,000 clones, 80% of them present only once. CDR1 and CDR2 (germline): SEHNR, FQNEAQ (reference sequence). This CDR3 spans 15 amino acids. Trimming at V came to 5 bases and at J to 4 bases, leaving 9 bases not matched to a gene. Study-wide points: In a later analysis, HLA-C alleles had the fewest associated TCRs, DRB1 alleles the most. High sensitivity and specificity were reportedly achieved when the classifier diagnosed cytomegalovirus status.

This clone has only a few counts. Its target is not known. The clonotype comes from a middle-aged man in good health and CMV-seropositive. V usage is TRBV7-9 and J usage is TRBJ1-2; TRBD1 matches 8 bases. The sequenced material came from PBMCs. As DNA, the CDR3 is TGTGCCAGCAGCATGAGACAGGGGACCGCCTATGGCTACACCTTC. This encodes CASSMRQGTAYGYTF.